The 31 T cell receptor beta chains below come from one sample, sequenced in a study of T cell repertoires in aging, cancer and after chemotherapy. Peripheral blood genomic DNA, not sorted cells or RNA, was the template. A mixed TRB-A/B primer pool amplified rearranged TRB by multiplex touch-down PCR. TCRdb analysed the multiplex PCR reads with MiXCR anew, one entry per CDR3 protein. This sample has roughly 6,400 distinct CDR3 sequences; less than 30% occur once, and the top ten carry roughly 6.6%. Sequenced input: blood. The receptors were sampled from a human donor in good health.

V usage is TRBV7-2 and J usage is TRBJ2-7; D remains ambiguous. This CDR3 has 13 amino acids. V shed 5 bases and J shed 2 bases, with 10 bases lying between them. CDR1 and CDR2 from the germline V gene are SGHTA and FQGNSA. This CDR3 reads CASSLNGAYEQYF. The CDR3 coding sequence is TGTGCCAGCAGCCTGAACGGCGCCTACGAGCAGTACTTC.

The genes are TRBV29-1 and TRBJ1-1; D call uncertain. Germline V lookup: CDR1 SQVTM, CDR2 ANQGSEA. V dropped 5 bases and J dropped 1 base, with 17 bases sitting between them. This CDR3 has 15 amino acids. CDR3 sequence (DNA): TGCAGCGTTTCCGAGACACGGGAGGGGAACACTGAAGCTTTCTTT. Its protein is CSVSETREGNTEAFF.

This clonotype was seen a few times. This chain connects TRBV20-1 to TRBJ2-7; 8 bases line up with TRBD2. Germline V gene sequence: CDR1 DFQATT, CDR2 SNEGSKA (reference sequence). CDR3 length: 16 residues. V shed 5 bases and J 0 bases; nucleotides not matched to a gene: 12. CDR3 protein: CSAPISGIPRSYEQYF. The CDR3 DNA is TGCAGTGCTCCTATTAGCGGGATCCCCCGCTCCTACGAGCAGTACTTC.

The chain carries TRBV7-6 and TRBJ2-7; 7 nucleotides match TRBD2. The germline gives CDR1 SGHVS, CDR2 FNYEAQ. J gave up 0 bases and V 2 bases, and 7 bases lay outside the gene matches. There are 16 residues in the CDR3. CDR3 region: CASSLLRGVDSYEQYF. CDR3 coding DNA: TGTGCCAGCAGCTTACTACGGGGGGTAGACTCCTACGAGCAGTACTTC. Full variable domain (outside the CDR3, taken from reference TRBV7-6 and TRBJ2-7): GAGVSQSPRYKVTKRGQDVALRCDPISGHVSLYWYRQALGQGPEFLTYFNYEAQQDKSGLPNDRFSAERPEGSISTLTIQRTEQRDSAMYRCASSLLRGVDSYEQYFGPGTRLTVT.

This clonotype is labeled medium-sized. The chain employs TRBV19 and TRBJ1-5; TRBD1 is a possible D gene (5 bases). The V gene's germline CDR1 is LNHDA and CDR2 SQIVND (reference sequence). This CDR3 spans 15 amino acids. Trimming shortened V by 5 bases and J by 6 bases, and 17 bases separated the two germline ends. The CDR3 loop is CASSPRTGTSQPQHF. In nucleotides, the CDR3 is TGTGCCAGTAGTCCACGTACAGGTACTAGTCAGCCCCAGCATTTT.

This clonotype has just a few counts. Here the CDR3 reads CASSLTQGDQQFF. The DNA for the CDR3 is TGTGCCAGCAGCCTAACTCAGGGGGATCAGCAGTTCTTC. The chain links TRBV7-6 to TRBJ2-1, with TRBD1 identical over 7 bases. The ends lost 5 bases at V and 11 bases at J; junction bases unmatched: 9. CDR3 length equals 13 residues. From germline, CDR1 is SGHVS and CDR2 FNYEAQ. Complete variable domain (other parts from reference TRBV7-6 and TRBJ2-1): GAGVSQSPRYKVTKRGQDVALRCDPISGHVSLYWYRQALGQGPEFLTYFNYEAQQDKSGLPNDRFSAERPEGSISTLTIQRTEQRDSAMYRCASSLTQGDQQFFGPGTRLTVL.

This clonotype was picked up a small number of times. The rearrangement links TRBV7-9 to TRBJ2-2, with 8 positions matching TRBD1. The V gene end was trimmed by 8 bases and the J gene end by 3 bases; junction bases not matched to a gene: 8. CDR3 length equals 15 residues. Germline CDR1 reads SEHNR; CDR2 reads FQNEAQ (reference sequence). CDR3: CASRLPGGDTGELFF. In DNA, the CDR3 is TGTGCCAGCCGCCTTCCAGGGGGCGACACCGGGGAGCTGTTTTTT.

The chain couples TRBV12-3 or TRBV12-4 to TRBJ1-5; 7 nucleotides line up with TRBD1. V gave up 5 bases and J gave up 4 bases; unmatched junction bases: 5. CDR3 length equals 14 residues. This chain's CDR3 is CASSKTGLNQPQHF. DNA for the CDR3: TGTGCCAGCAGTAAGACAGGGTTAAATCAGCCCCAGCATTTT.

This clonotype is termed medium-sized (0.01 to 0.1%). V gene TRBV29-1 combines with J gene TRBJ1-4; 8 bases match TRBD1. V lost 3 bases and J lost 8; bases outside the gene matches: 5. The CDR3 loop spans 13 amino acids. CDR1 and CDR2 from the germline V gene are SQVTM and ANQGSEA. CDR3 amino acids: CSVEGQDQEKLFF. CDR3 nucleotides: TGCAGCGTTGAGGGACAGGATCAAGAAAAACTGTTTTTT. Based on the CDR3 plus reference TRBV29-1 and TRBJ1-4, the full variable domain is SAVISQKPSRDICQRGTSLTIQCQVDSQVTMMFWYRQQPGQSLTLIATANQGSEATYESGFVIDKFPISRPNLTFSTLTVSNMSPEDSSIYLCSVEGQDQEKLFFGSGTQLSVL.

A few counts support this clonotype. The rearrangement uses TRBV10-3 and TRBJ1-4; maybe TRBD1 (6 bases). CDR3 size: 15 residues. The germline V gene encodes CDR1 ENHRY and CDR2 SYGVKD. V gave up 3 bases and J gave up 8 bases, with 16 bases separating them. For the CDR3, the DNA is TGTGCCATCAGTGAATCGGCAGGGGAGGTAGAAAAACTGTTTTTT. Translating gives CAISESAGEVEKLFF.

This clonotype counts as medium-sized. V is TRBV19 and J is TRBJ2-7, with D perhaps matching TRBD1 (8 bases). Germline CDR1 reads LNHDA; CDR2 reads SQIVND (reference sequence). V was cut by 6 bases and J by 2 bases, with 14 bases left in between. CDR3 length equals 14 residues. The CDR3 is CASSDRGGAYEQYF. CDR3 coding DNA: TGTGCCAGTAGCGACAGGGGAGGGGCCTACGAGCAGTACTTC.

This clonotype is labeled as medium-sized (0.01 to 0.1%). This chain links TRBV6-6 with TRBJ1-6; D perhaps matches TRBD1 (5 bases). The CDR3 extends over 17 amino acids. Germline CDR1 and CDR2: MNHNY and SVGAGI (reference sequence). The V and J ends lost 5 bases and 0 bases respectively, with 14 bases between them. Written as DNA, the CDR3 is TGTGCCAGCAGTCGAACGGGGGGAAGCTCCTATAATTCACCCCTCCACTTT. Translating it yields CASSRTGGSSYNSPLHF.

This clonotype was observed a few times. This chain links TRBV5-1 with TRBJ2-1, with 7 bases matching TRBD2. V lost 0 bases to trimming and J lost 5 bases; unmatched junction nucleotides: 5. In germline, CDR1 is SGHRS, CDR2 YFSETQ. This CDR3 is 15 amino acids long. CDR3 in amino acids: CASSLAGSGDNEQFF. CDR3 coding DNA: TGCGCCAGCAGCTTGGCAGGGAGCGGGGACAATGAGCAGTTCTTC.

The CDR3 DNA sequence: TGTGCCAGCAGCACTTTTGAGGGACAGGGGTACAATGAGCAGTTCTTC. It encodes CASSTFEGQGYNEQFF. The chain uses TRBV7-6 and TRBJ2-1; 10 positions match TRBD1. The CDR3 runs to 16 residues. CDR1 and CDR2 from the germline V gene are SGHVS and FNYEAQ. The V and J ends lost 5 bases and 4 bases, in that order; junction bases with no gene match: 8.

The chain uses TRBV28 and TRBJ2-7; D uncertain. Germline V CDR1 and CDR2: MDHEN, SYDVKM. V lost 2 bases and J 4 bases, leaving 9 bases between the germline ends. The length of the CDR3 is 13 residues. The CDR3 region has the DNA TGTGCCAGCAGTTTAATGGGTAGTTACGAGCAGTACTTC. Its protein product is CASSLMGSYEQYF.

CDR3 in DNA: TGTGCCAGCAGCGGGACTAGCGGGAGAAATGAGCAGTTCTTC. It translates to CASSGTSGRNEQFF. The chain is built from TRBV4-2 and TRBJ2-1; TRBD2 matches at 14 bases. Trimming cost V 5 bases and J 7 bases; bases outside gene matches: 1. Germline-derived CDR1 and CDR2 are LGHNA and YNFKEQ. The CDR3 has 14 residues.

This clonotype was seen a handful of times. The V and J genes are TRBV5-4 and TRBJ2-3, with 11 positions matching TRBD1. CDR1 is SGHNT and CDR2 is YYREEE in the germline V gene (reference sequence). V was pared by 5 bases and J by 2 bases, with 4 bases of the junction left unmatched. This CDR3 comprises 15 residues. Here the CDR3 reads CASSLDRGLTDTQYF. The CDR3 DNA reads TGTGCCAGCAGTCTGGACAGGGGGCTCACAGATACGCAGTATTTT.

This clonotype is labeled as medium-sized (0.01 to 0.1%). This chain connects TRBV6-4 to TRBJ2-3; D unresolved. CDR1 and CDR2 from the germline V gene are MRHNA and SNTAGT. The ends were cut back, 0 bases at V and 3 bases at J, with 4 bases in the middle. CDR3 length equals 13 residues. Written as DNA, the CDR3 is TGTGCCAGCAGTGACTCGGAGACAGATACGCAGTATTTT. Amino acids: CASSDSETDTQYF.

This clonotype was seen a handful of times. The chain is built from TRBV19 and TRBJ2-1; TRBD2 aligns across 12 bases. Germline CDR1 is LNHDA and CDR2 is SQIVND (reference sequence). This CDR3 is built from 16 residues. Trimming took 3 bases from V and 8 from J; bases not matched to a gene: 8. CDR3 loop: CASSIRSSGRGDEQFF. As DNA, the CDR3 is TGTGCCAGTAGTATTAGGTCTAGCGGGAGGGGGGATGAGCAGTTCTTC.

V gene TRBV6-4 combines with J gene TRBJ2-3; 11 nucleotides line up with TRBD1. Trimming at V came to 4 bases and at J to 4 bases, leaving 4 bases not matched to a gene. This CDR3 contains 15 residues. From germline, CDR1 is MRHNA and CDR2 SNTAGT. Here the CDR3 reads CASSGTGGSADTQYF. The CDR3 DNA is TGTGCCAGCAGTGGGACAGGGGGCTCTGCAGATACGCAGTATTTT.

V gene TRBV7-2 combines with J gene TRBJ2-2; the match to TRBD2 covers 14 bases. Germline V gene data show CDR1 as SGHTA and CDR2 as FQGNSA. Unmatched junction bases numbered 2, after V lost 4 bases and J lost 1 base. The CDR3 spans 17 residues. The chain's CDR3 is CASSSGLAGVNTGELFF. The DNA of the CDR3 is TGTGCCAGCAGCTCGGGACTAGCGGGGGTGAACACCGGGGAGCTGTTTTTT.

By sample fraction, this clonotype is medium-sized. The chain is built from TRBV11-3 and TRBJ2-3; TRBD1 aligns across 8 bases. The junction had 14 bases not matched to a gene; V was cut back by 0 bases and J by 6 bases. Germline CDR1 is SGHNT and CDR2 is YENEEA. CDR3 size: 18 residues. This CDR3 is CASSLDRPGQATPDTQYF. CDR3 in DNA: TGTGCCAGCAGCTTAGATCGGCCGGGACAGGCGACACCCGATACGCAGTATTTT.

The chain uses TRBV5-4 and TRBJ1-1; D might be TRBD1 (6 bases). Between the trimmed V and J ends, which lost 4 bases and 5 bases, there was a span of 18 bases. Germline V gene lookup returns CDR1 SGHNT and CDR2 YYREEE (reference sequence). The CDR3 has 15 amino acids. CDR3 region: CASSGAGGEDTEAFF. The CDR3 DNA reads TGTGCCAGCAGCGGGGCGGGGGGCGAGGATACTGAAGCTTTCTTT. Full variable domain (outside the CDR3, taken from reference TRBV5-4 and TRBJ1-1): ETGVTQSPTHLIKTRGQQVTLRCSSQSGHNTVSWYQQALGQGPQFIFQYYREEENGRGNFPPRFSGLQFPNYSSELNVNALELDDSALYLCASSGAGGEDTEAFFGQGTRLTVV.

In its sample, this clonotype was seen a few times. CDR3 sequence reads: CASSLSGDRQRETQYF. Here the CDR3 DNA reads TGTGCCAGCAGTTTATCGGGGGACCGGCAAAGAGAGACCCAGTACTTC. The J gene is TRBJ2-5, the V gene TRBV27; D is perhaps TRBD1 or TRBD2 (5 bases each). The germline V gene has CDR1 MNHEY and CDR2 SMNVEV (reference sequence). The ends were cut back, 0 bases at V and 4 bases at J, with 15 bases in the middle. CDR3 length: 16 amino acids.

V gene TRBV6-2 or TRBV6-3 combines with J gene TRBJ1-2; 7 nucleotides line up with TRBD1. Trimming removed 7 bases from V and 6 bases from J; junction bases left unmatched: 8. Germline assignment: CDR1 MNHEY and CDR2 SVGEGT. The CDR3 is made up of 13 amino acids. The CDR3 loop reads CASKTTGFHGYTF. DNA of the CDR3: TGTGCCAGCAAAACGACAGGGTTTCATGGCTACACCTTC.

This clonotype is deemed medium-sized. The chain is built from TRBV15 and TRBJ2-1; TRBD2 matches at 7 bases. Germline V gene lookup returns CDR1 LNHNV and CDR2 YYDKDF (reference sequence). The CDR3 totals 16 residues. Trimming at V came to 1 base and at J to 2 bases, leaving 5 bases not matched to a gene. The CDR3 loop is CATSRGGGGPYNEQFF. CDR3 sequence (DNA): TGTGCCACCAGCAGAGGAGGCGGGGGACCCTACAATGAGCAGTTCTTC.

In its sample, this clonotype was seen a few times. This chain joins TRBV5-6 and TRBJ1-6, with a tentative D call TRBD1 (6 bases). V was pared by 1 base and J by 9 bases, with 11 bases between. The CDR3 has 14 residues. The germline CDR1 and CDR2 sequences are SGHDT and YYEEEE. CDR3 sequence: CASSLRGAGSPLHF. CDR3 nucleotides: TGTGCCAGCAGCTTGAGGGGGGCTGGTTCACCCCTCCACTTT.

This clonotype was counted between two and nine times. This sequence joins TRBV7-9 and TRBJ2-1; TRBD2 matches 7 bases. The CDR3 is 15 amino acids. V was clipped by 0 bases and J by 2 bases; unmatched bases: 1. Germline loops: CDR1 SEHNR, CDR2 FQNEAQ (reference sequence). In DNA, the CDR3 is TGTGCCAGCAGCTTAGCGGGACTAACCTACAATGAGCAGTTCTTC. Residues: CASSLAGLTYNEQFF.

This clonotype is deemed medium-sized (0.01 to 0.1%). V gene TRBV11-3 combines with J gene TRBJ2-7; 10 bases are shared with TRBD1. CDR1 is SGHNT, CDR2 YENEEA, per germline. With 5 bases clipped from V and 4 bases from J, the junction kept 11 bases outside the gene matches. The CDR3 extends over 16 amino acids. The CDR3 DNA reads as TGTGCCAGCAGCCCCTTCCCGGGACAGGGGAAGTACGAGCAGTACTTC. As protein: CASSPFPGQGKYEQYF.

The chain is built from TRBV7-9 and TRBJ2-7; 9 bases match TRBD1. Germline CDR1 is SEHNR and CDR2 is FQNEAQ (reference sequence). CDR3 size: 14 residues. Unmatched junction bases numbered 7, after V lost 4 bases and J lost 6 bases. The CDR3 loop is CASSYGTGFPEQYF. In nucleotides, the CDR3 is TGTGCCAGCAGCTACGGGACAGGGTTTCCCGAGCAGTACTTC.

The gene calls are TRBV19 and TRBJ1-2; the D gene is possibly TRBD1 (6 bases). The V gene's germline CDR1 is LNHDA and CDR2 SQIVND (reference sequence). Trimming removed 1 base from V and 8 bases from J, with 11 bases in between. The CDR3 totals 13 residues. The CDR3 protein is CASSIVGGGGYTF. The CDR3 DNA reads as TGTGCCAGTAGTATAGTTGGGGGCGGCGGCTACACCTTC.